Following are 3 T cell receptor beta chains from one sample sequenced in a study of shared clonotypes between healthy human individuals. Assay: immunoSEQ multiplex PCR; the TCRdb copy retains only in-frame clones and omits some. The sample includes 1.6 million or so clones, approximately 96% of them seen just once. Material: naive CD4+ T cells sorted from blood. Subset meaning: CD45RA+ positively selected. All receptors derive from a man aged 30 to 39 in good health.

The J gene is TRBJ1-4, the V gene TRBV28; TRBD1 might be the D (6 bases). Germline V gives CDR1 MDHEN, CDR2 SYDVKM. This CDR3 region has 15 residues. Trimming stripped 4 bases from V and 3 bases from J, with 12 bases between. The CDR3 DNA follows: TGTGCCAGCAGTTATTACAGGGTGGCTAATGAAAAACTGTTTTTT. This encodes CASSYYRVANEKLFF.

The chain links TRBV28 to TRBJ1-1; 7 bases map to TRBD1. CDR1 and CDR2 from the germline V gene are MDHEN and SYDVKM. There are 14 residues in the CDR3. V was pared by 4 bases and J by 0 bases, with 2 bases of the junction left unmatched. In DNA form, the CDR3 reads TGTGCCAGCAGTTCGACAGGGATGAACACTGAAGCTTTCTTT. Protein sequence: CASSSTGMNTEAFF.

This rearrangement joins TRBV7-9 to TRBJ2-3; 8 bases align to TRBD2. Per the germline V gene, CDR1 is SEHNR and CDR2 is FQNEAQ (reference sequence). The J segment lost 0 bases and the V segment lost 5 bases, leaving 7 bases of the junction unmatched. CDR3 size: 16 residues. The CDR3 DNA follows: TGTGCCAGCAGCCCAGGACTAGCATACAGCACAGATACGCAGTATTTT. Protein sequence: CASSPGLAYSTDTQYF. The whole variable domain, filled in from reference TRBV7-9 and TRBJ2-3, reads DTGVSQNPRHKITKRGQNVTFRCDPISEHNRLYWYRQTLGQGPEFLTYFQNEAQLEKSRLLSDRFSAERPKGSFSTLEIQRTEQGDSAMYLCASSPGLAYSTDTQYFGPGTRLTVL.